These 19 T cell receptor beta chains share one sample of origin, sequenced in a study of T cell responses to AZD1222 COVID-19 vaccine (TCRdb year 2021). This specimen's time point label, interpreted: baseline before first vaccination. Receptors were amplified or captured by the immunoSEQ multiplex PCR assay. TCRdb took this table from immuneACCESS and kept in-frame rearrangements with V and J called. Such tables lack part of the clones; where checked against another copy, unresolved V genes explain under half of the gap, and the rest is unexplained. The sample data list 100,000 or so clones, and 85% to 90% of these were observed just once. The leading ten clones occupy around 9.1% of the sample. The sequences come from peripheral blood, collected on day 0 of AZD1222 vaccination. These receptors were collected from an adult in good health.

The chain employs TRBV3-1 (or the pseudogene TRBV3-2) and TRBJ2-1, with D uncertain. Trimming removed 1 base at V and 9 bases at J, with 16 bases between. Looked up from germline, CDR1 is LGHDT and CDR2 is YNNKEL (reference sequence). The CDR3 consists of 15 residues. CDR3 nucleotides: TGTGCCAGCAGCCAAGGACCAGGCCCGCAGGTTGAGCAGTTCTTC. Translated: CASSQGPGPQVEQFF.

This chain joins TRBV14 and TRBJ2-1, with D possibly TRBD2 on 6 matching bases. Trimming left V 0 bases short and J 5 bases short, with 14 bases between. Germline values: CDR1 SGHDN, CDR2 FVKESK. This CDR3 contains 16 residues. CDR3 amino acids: CASSQDQAGLDNEQFF. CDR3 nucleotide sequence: TGTGCCAGCAGCCAAGATCAAGCGGGTTTAGACAATGAGCAGTTCTTC.

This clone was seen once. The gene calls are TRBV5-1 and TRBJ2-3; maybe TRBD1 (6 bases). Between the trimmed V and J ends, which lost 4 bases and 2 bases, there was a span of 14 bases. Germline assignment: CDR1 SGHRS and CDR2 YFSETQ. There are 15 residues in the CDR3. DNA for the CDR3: TGCGCCAGCAGCCGGGCTCAGGGGATCACAGATACGCAGTATTTT. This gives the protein CASSRAQGITDTQYF.

CDR3 sequence: CASSLGQALSYEQYF. DNA for the CDR3: TGTGCCAGCAGCTTAGGGCAGGCGCTCTCCTACGAGCAGTACTTC. This chain links TRBV7-2 with TRBJ2-7; unclear D gene. CDR3 size: 15 residues. Germline V CDR1 and CDR2: SGHTA, FQGNSA. The germline V and J ends were trimmed by 1 base and 0 bases, with 10 bases remaining between them.

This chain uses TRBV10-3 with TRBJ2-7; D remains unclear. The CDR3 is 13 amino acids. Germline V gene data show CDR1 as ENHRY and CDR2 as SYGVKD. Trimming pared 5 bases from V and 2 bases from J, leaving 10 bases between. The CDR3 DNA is TGTGCCATCAGTTTGGGCGGTACCTACGAGCAGTACTTC. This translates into CAISLGGTYEQYF.

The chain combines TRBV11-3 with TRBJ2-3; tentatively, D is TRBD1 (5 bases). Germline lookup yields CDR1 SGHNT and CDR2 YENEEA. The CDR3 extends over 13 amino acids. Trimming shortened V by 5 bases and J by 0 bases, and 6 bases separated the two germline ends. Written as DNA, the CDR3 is TGTGCCAGCAGCCCAGGGAGCACAGATACGCAGTATTTT. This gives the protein CASSPGSTDTQYF.

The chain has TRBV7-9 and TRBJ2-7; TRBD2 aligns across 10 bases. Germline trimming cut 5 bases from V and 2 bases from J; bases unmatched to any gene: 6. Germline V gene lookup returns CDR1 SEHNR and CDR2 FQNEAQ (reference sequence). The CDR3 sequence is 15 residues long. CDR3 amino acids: CASSPFSGRTYEQYF. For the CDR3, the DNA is TGTGCCAGCAGCCCATTTAGCGGGAGGACCTACGAGCAGTACTTC.

For the CDR3, the DNA is TGTGCCAGCAGCTTTTTTAGCGGGGTGGCAGATACGCAGTATTTT. It codes for CASSFFSGVADTQYF. The chain is built from TRBV11-1 and TRBJ2-3; 8 bases fit TRBD2. Germline values: CDR1 SGHAT, CDR2 FQDESV (reference sequence). V was pared by 3 bases and J by 4 bases, with 6 bases of the junction left unmatched. There are 15 residues in the CDR3.

The chain's CDR3 is CASAPGTADTGELFF. The DNA for the CDR3 is TGTGCTAGTGCTCCCGGGACAGCCGACACCGGGGAGCTGTTTTTT. The V and J genes are TRBV12-5 and TRBJ2-2, with 7 positions matching TRBD1. The CDR3 has 15 amino acids. Trimming cost V 7 bases and J 3 bases; bases outside gene matches: 8. Germline loops: CDR1 LGHNT, CDR2 FRNRAP.

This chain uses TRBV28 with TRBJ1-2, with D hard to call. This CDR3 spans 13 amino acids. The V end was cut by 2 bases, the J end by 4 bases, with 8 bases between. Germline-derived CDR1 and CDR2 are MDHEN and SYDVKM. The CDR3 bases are TGTGCCAGCAGTTTAGCGTCGGCCTATGGCTACACCTTC. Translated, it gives CASSLASAYGYTF.

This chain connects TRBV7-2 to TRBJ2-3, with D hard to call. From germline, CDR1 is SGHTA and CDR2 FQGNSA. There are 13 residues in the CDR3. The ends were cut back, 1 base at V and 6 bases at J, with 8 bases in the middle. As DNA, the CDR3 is TGTGCCAGCAGCTTAGTTTCTAGGGATACGCAGTATTTT. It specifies CASSLVSRDTQYF.

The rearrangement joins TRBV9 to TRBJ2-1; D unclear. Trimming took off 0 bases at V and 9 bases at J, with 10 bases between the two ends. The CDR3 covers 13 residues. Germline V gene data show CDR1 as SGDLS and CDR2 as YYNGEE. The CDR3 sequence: CASSVATVGEQFF. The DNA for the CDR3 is TGTGCCAGCAGCGTAGCTACCGTGGGTGAGCAGTTCTTC.

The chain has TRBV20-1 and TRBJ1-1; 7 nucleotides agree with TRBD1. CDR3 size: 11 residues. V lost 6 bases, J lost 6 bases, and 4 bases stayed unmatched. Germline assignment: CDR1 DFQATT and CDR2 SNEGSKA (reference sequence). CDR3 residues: CSATGTAEAFF. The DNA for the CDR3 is TGCAGTGCGACCGGGACAGCTGAAGCTTTCTTT.

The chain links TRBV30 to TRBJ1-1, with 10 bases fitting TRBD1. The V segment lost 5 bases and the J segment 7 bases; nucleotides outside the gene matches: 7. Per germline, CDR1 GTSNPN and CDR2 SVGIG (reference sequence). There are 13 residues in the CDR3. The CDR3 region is CAWDRGLFVEAFF. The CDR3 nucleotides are TGTGCCTGGGACAGGGGGCTATTCGTTGAAGCTTTCTTT.

This chain's CDR3 is CASSFWLNSYEQYF. The CDR3 bases are TGTGCCAGCAGTTTTTGGCTTAACTCCTACGAGCAGTACTTC. The chain is built from TRBV6-2 or TRBV6-3 and TRBJ2-7, with unresolved D. The ends were cut back, 4 bases at V and 0 bases at J, with 10 bases in the middle. The germline V gene has CDR1 MNHEY and CDR2 SVGEGT. The CDR3 spans 14 residues.

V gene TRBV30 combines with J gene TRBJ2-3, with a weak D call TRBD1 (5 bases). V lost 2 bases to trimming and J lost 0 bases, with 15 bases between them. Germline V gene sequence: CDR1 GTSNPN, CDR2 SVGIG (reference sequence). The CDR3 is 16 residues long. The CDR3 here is CAWSKGQGSSTDTQYF. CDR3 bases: TGTGCCTGGAGTAAGGGGCAGGGATCGAGCACAGATACGCAGTATTTT.

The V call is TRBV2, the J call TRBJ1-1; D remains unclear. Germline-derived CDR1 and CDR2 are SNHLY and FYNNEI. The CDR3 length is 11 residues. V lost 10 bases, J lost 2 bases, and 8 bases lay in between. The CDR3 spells CATTFNTEAFF. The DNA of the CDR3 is TGTGCCACCACCTTTAACACTGAAGCTTTCTTT.

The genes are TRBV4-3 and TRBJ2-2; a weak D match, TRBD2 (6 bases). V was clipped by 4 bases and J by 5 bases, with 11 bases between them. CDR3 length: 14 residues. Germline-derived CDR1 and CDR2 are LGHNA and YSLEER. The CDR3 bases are TGCGCCAGCAGCCTTCGTGGGGGGACCGGGGAGCTGTTTTTT. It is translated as CASSLRGGTGELFF.

The CDR3 DNA follows: TGTGCCACCAGACGGGACAACACCGGGGAGCTGTTTTTT. Encoded protein: CATRRDNTGELFF. The gene calls are TRBV24-1 and TRBJ2-2; either TRBD1 or TRBD2 may supply D (5 bases each). The germline gives CDR1 KGHDR, CDR2 SFDVKD. The CDR3 extends over 13 amino acids. Trimming left V 7 bases short and J 2 bases short, with 7 bases between.